The 5 T cell receptor beta chains reported below all come from one sample, sequenced in a study of shared clonotypes between healthy human individuals. Produced via immunoSEQ multiplex PCR; TCRdb's table is partial and in-frame only. Of about half a million clones listed, 70% to 80% are singletons. Specimen: PBMCs. These receptors came from a woman aged 40-49 years in good health. Some clones in this sample may be carry-over from other donors' samples.

V gene TRBV5-6 combines with J gene TRBJ2-5; 9 bases match TRBD1. J gave up 4 bases and V 4 bases, and 11 bases lay outside the gene matches. Per germline, CDR1 SGHDT and CDR2 YYEEEE. The CDR3 has 16 amino acids. In DNA, the CDR3 is TGTGCCAGCAGCCCCATGACAGGGGGTGTCGTAGAGACCCAGTACTTC. Its translation is CASSPMTGGVVETQYF.

V usage is TRBV5-1 and J usage is TRBJ2-5; no firm D call. Trimming took off 3 bases at V and 1 base at J, with 10 bases between the two ends. CDR1 is SGHRS and CDR2 is YFSETQ in the germline V gene. The CDR3 has 14 amino acids. The CDR3 reads CASSSLDLQETQYF. The CDR3 DNA sequence: TGCGCCAGCAGCTCACTCGACCTCCAAGAGACCCAGTACTTC.

The chain is built from TRBV18 and TRBJ2-6; D perhaps matches TRBD2 (5 bases). V lost 3 bases to trimming and J lost 4 bases, with 10 bases between them. The CDR3 runs 15 residues. Germline V lookup: CDR1 KGHSH, CDR2 LQKENI. In nucleotides, the CDR3 is TGTGCCAGCTCACCCGGTACGGGGGGGGCCAACGTCCTGACTTTC. As protein: CASSPGTGGANVLTF.

The table lists this clone with a few counts. This chain uses TRBV7-3 with TRBJ2-3; 8 nucleotides line up with TRBD2. V was clipped by 2 bases and J by 2 bases; unmatched bases: 3. The CDR3 is made up of 15 amino acids. Germline assignment: CDR1 SGHTA and CDR2 FQGTGA. DNA for the CDR3: TGTGCCAGCAGCTTATTCGGGGGGGTCACAGATACGCAGTATTTT. This sequence encodes CASSLFGGVTDTQYF.

The rearrangement joins TRBV25-1 to TRBJ2-1, with a tentative D call TRBD1 (6 bases). With 4 bases removed from V and 8 bases from J, the gap between germline ends came to 12 bases. The length of the CDR3 is 13 residues. The germline V gene encodes CDR1 MGHDK and CDR2 SYGVNS. This chain's CDR3 is CASSVQGFDEQFF. The CDR3 DNA reads as TGTGCCAGCAGTGTACAGGGTTTCGATGAGCAGTTCTTC. Filled out from reference TRBV25-1 and TRBJ2-1, the complete variable domain reads EADIYQTPRYLVIGTGKKITLECSQTMGHDKMYWYQQDPGMELHLIHYSYGVNSTEKGDLSSESTVSRIRTEHFPLTLESARPSHTSQYLCASSVQGFDEQFFGPGTRLTVL.